These T cell receptor beta chains were read from a single sample in a study of metastatic and nonmetastatic thyroid tumors. Using MiXCR, TCRdb reanalyzed the PCR reads. The sample includes approximately 5,900 clones, 20% to 30% of them seen just once. Source material: adjacent normal tissue. The receptors were gathered from a male donor with papillary thyroid cancer or a benign thyroid nodule (not recorded which). Some clones in this sample may be carry-over from other donors' samples. CDR3s leave out the opening cysteine and the closing phenylalanine or tryptophan.

V,J,CDR3
TRBV24-1,TRBJ2-3,ATSDLLGNTDTQY
TRBV4-1,TRBJ2-5,ASSPYGTSGGDQETQY
TRBV28,TRBJ1-6,ASSLPTSYNSPLH
TRBV5-1,TRBJ1-1,ASSLDTGSKAF
TRBV2,TRBJ2-5,ASSTHASGTGGFV
TRBV7-9,TRBJ1-4,ASSFAPGTLF
TRBV18,TRBJ1-6,ASSPGGDRVRSPLH
TRBV11-1,TRBJ2-2,ASSFLASGELF
TRBV9,TRBJ1-1,ASSPHGGAENTEAF
TRBV7-6,TRBJ2-2,ASSLTTHRGLNTGELF
TRBV2,TRBJ2-1,ASSESSRYNEQF
TRBV6-2/TRBV6-3,TRBJ1-4,AGSYSTSNEKLF
TRBV28,TRBJ2-1,ASFPLQRVPYNGQF
TRBV27,TRBJ1-6,ASRGRSYNSPLH
TRBV5-6,TRBJ1-2,ASSFGGINYGYT
TRBV7-2,TRBJ2-1,ASSLAGSSYNEQF
TRBV30,TRBJ1-1,AWSVSGGYWDTEAF
TRBV6-6,TRBJ1-2,ASSYRFTGAGGYT
TRBV7-2,TRBJ2-7,ASSSGTGGAYEQY
TRBV10-3,TRBJ2-1,AISVGASSYNEQF
TRBV7-8,TRBJ2-1,ASSFTLDNEQF
TRBV4-2,TRBJ1-4,ASRDSREKLF
TRBV6-4,TRBJ2-5,ASSRSEQETQY
TRBV28,TRBJ2-7,ASCNSYEQY
TRBV19,TRBJ1-6,ASSIRTGGARNSPLH
TRBV6-6,TRBJ2-3,ASSYFPAGRSTDTQY
TRBV2,TRBJ2-3,ASSFLTHPSTDTQY
TRBV2,TRBJ2-7,ASSIGQGSYEQY